Included here is one T cell receptor (beta chain) sequence, with context. This record belongs to a study of regulatory T cells in long-lasting Graves disease. Germline assignment: CDR1 MNHEY and CDR2 SVGEGT. With 4 bases clipped from V and 3 bases from J, the junction kept 8 bases outside the gene matches. The CDR3 contains 17 residues. Time point denoted: newly diagnosed GD, antithyroid drugs for less than 3 months. Generation of the TCR library employed RNA extracted from PBMCs. CDR3 regions were amplified by Arm-PCR using iRepertoire HTBI primers to build TCR beta libraries. TCRdb reprocessed the multiplex PCR reads with MiXCR, giving one entry per CDR3 protein. This repertoire shows 400,000 to 550,000 distinct CDR3 sequences, about 15% found once; its top ten account for 16%. The sample was also reused in another study, on T cells in Graves' hyperthyroidism and ophthalmopathy.

V is TRBV6-2 or TRBV6-3 and J is TRBJ2-3, with 12 positions matching TRBD2. This clonotype originated in a woman in her 30s with Graves disease. Specimen: peripheral blood mononuclear cells (PBMCs), collected at new diagnosis, from a patient treated with antithyroid drugs. For the CDR3, the DNA is TGTGCCAGCAGTTCGGGACTAGCGGGCATCAGGACAGATACGCAGTATTTT. It yields the protein CASSSGLAGIRTDTQYF.